The sequence of this TCR beta chain was determined in a study of cytomegalovirus exposure and HLA in healthy donors. Trimming pared 6 bases from V and 5 bases from J, leaving 13 bases between. The germline V gene encodes CDR1 MNHEY and CDR2 SVGAGI. The CDR3 spans 13 residues. 13 Jbeta primers and 60 Vbeta primers were used for the PCR. Profiled with immunoSEQ multiplex PCR; TCRdb holds only in-frame clones, not every one. Of 200,000 to 250,000 clones in the sample, roughly 90% were seen once. This clone has just a few counts. Antigen specificity is unknown. Overall study findings and caveats: TCR beta V segments were, for the most part, productive about 87% or about 30% of the time in an earlier analysis.

The V gene is TRBV6-5, the J gene TRBJ1-2; D is perhaps TRBD1 (5 bases). This clonotype was obtained from a woman aged 18-35 years in good health and CMV-seronegative. The sequencing input was PBMCs. Here the CDR3 reads CASRRQQQYGYTF. The CDR3 DNA follows: TGTGCCAGCAGGAGACAGCAGCAATATGGCTACACCTTC.